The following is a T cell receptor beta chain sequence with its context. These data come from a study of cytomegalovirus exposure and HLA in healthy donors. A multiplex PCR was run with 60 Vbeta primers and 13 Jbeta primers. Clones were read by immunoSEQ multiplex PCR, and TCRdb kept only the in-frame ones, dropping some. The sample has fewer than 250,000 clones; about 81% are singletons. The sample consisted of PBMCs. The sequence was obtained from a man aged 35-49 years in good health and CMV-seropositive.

The DNA of the CDR3 is TGTGCCAGCAGCTTAACCGGGACAGGGGCCTACGAGCAGTACTTC. Amino acid sequence: CASSLTGTGAYEQYF. The chain has TRBV5-8 and TRBJ2-7, with 10 nucleotides matching TRBD1. This CDR3 region has 15 residues. CDR1 is SGHTS and CDR2 is YDEGEE in the germline V gene. V lost 2 bases to trimming and J lost 2 bases; unmatched junction nucleotides: 4.